One and the same sample provided the 27 T cell receptor beta chains below, sequenced in a study of cytomegalovirus exposure and HLA in healthy donors. The PCR used 60 Vbeta and 13 Jbeta primers. The protocol was immunoSEQ multiplex PCR, while the TCRdb copy is restricted to in-frame clones and leaves out a portion. In the table there are about 120,000 clones, 60% to 85% of which are singletons. The sequencing input was PBMCs. These receptors originate from a man aged 25-45 years in good health and CMV-seronegative.

This clone was detected only a few times. The chain couples TRBV30 to TRBJ2-7, with 11 nucleotides matching TRBD2. The CDR3 runs to 19 residues. The V segment lost 4 bases and the J segment 4 bases; nucleotides outside the gene matches: 21. CDR1 and CDR2 from the germline V gene are GTSNPN and SVGIG (reference sequence). CDR3 residues: CAWIKYGSPSGGNGYEQYF. Written as DNA, the CDR3 is TGTGCCTGGATCAAGTACGGATCCCCTAGCGGGGGGAATGGATACGAGCAGTACTTC.

In its sample, this clone was seen once. The chain has TRBV7-3 and TRBJ2-7; 9 bases agree with TRBD1. V dropped 2 bases and J dropped 4; count of bases not matched to a gene: 6. Per germline, CDR1 SGHTA and CDR2 FQGTGA. The CDR3 runs to 15 residues. The CDR3 here is CASSLGPGQGYEQYF. For the CDR3, the DNA is TGTGCCAGCAGCTTAGGGCCGGGACAGGGATACGAGCAGTACTTC.

The chain couples TRBV9 to TRBJ2-1, with 7 bases aligning to TRBD1. The CDR3 loop spans 15 amino acids. CDR1 is SGDLS, CDR2 YYNGEE, per germline. With 0 bases clipped from V and 2 bases from J, the junction kept 2 bases outside the gene matches. The CDR3 here is CASSVGTGTYNEQFF. In DNA form, the CDR3 reads TGTGCCAGCAGCGTAGGGACAGGCACCTACAATGAGCAGTTCTTC.

This clone was detected only a few times. The CDR3 sequence: CASSEWTGPDTQYF. CDR3 nucleotides: TGTGCCAGCAGCGAATGGACAGGGCCAGATACGCAGTATTTT. This chain uses TRBV6-5 with TRBJ2-3; the match to TRBD1 covers 8 bases. The CDR3 loop spans 14 amino acids. V shed 6 bases and J 4 bases; nucleotides not matched to a gene: 6. Germline CDR1 and CDR2: MNHEY and SVGAGI.

Points on this clone: At the DNA level, this CDR3 is encoded by other sequences in the same sample as well. The rearrangement links TRBV28 to TRBJ1-1; D is undetermined. CDR1 and CDR2 (germline): MDHEN, SYDVKM. V was trimmed by 3 bases and J by 6 bases, leaving 5 bases between them. This CDR3 has 11 residues. CDR3 sequence: CASSFGAEAFF. CDR3 sequence (DNA): TGTGCCAGCAGTTTCGGGGCTGAAGCTTTCTTT.

This clone rates as medium-sized. The chain links TRBV10-2 to TRBJ2-7; 8 nucleotides match TRBD1. CDR1 and CDR2 from the germline V gene are WSHSY and SAAADI. The CDR3 spans 18 residues. With 7 bases clipped from V and 2 bases from J, the junction kept 19 bases outside the gene matches. This chain's CDR3 is CASNGQGDAGIYTYEQYF. The DNA of the CDR3 is TGCGCCAGCAACGGACAGGGTGACGCTGGAATTTATACCTACGAGCAGTACTTC.

The chain has TRBV30 and TRBJ2-7, with D maybe TRBD1 (6 bases). Germline CDR1 is GTSNPN and CDR2 is SVGIG (reference sequence). This CDR3 contains 13 residues. Deletions cut 1 base from V and 6 bases from J, with 13 bases between. CDR3 nucleotides: TGTGCCTGGAGTGAGTATAGGGGGTCCGAGCAGTACTTC. Its translation is CAWSEYRGSEQYF.

The chain links TRBV5-1 to TRBJ2-5; the match to TRBD1 covers 12 bases. The CDR3 covers 15 residues. Germline V CDR1 and CDR2: SGHRS, YFSETQ. V gave up 4 bases and J gave up 5 bases; unmatched junction bases: 6. The CDR3 is CASSTRDRGRETQYF. The CDR3 bases are TGCGCCAGCAGCACCCGGGACAGGGGGCGCGAGACCCAGTACTTC.

The chain links TRBV5-6 to TRBJ1-1; perhaps TRBD1 as D (6 bases). The CDR3 sequence is 15 residues long. In germline, CDR1 is SGHDT, CDR2 YYEEEE. V lost 0 bases to trimming and J lost 3 bases, with 12 bases between them. CDR3 amino acids: CASSLVANRDTEAFF. The CDR3 bases are TGTGCCAGCAGCTTGGTGGCTAACAGGGACACTGAAGCTTTCTTT.

The rearrangement joins TRBV7-8 to TRBJ2-7, with 8 bases fitting TRBD1. Germline V gene lookup returns CDR1 SGHVS and CDR2 FQNEAQ. The CDR3 is 14 residues long. J lost 2 bases, V lost 3 bases, and 3 bases had no gene match. CDR3 protein: CASSFTDRAYEQYF. The CDR3 nucleotides are TGTGCCAGCAGCTTCACGGACAGGGCCTACGAGCAGTACTTC.

As regards this clone: One junction end disagrees with the germline gene, perhaps due to a read error. The chain joins TRBV19 to TRBJ2-7; 7 bases line up with TRBD2. Germline values: CDR1 LNHDA, CDR2 SQIVND (reference sequence). CDR3 length: 12 amino acids. CDR3 nucleotides: TGTGCCAGTAGTAACGACGCGGGGGAGCAGTGCTTC. This gives the protein CASSNDAGEQCF.

The chain has TRBV27 and TRBJ2-1, with 8 bases that match TRBD2. There are 16 residues in the CDR3. The V and J ends lost 3 bases and 3 bases, in that order; junction bases with no gene match: 7. Germline assignment: CDR1 MNHEY and CDR2 SMNVEV (reference sequence). As DNA, the CDR3 is TGTGCCAGCAGTTTTCGGGCGGGAGGTTTCTACAATGAGCAGTTCTTC. Amino acid sequence: CASSFRAGGFYNEQFF.

A remark on this clone: The identical CDR3 is also encoded by other nucleotide sequences in the sample. This chain links TRBV20-1 with TRBJ2-7; 7 bases match TRBD1. Germline CDR1 and CDR2: DFQATT and SNEGSKA (reference sequence). The CDR3 consists of 11 residues. V shed 5 bases, J shed 3 bases, and the junction held 1 base outside the gene matches. CDR3 sequence reads: CSARDSYEQYF. Written as DNA, the CDR3 is TGCAGTGCTCGGGACAGCTACGAGCAGTACTTC.

This chain links TRBV27 with TRBJ1-5; possible D gene TRBD1, 5 bases. V was pared by 5 bases and J by 0 bases, with 11 bases between. Germline CDR1 and CDR2: MNHEY and SMNVEV (reference sequence). The CDR3 covers 15 residues. CDR3 bases: TGTGCCAGCAGTCGGACACCATATAGCAATCAGCCCCAGCATTTT. This translates into CASSRTPYSNQPQHF.

The chain links TRBV7-2 to TRBJ2-1; maybe TRBD2 (6 bases). The length of the CDR3 is 16 residues. Per germline, CDR1 SGHTA and CDR2 FQGNSA. V dropped 1 base and J dropped 4 bases, with 14 bases sitting between them. CDR3 residues: CASSLGRLVLYNEQFF. CDR3 nucleotide sequence: TGTGCCAGCAGCTTAGGTAGACTAGTCTTATACAATGAGCAGTTCTTC. The full variable domain, rest sourced from reference TRBV7-2 and TRBJ2-1, is GAGVSQSPSNKVTEKGKDVELRCDPISGHTALYWYRQSLGQGLEFLIYFQGNSAPDKSGLPSDRFSAERTGGSVSTLTIQRTQQEDSAVYLCASSLGRLVLYNEQFFGPGTRLTVL.

CDR3 loop: CASSLAPQAGSDGYTF. DNA for the CDR3: TGTGCCAGCAGCTTAGCGCCACAGGCGGGGAGTGATGGCTACACCTTC. The chain joins TRBV7-2 to TRBJ1-2, with a tentative D call TRBD1 (5 bases). Trimming shortened V by 0 bases and J by 6 bases, and 17 bases separated the two germline ends. CDR3 length: 16 residues. Germline V gives CDR1 SGHTA, CDR2 FQGNSA.

V is TRBV4-3 and J is TRBJ1-1; no firm D call. The length of the CDR3 is 15 residues. V gave up 0 bases and J gave up 11 bases, with 19 bases separating them. From germline, CDR1 is LGHNA and CDR2 YSLEER. The CDR3 sequence: CASSQEGSGLSGAFF. The CDR3 coding sequence is TGCGCCAGCAGCCAAGAAGGATCCGGGTTATCTGGGGCTTTCTTT.

This clone has just one count. This chain uses TRBV6-1 with TRBJ2-3; D possibly corresponds to TRBD1 (5 bases). The germline gives CDR1 MNHNS, CDR2 SASEGT. The V and J ends lost 6 bases and 1 base respectively, with 5 bases between them. The CDR3 extends over 12 amino acids. The CDR3 protein is CASRQGTDTQYF. The CDR3 region has the DNA TGTGCCAGCAGACAGGGCACAGATACGCAGTATTTT.

The chain links TRBV11-2 to TRBJ2-7; D perhaps matches TRBD2 (5 bases). V lost 1 base and J 1 base, leaving 11 bases between the germline ends. Germline assignment: CDR1 SGHAT and CDR2 FQNNGV. This CDR3 comprises 15 residues. Written as DNA, the CDR3 is TGTGCCAGCAGCTTAGTCGACGGGGAGTCCTACGAGCAGTACTTC. This sequence encodes CASSLVDGESYEQYF.

The CDR3 DNA sequence: TGCGCCAGCAGCCAAGACAATGCGGGAGAGCTCTACGAGCAGTACTTC. Translation gives CASSQDNAGELYEQYF. This chain joins TRBV4-1 and TRBJ2-7, with TRBD2 matching 7 bases. With V trimmed by 0 bases and J by 3 bases, 8 bases remained unmatched. Per germline, CDR1 MGHRA and CDR2 YSYEKL. The length of the CDR3 is 16 residues.

The chain couples TRBV19 to TRBJ1-1, with D perhaps matching TRBD1 (6 bases). Trimming shortened V by 7 bases and J by 2 bases, and 11 bases separated the two germline ends. The CDR3 is 13 residues long. Germline CDR1 and CDR2: LNHDA and SQIVND (reference sequence). CDR3 protein: CASTQGRNTEAFF. The DNA of the CDR3 is TGTGCCAGTACTCAGGGGCGCAACACTGAAGCTTTCTTT.

This clone was picked up a small number of times. The chain couples TRBV5-6 to TRBJ2-3; 12 bases are shared with TRBD1. V lost 0 bases and J lost 4; bases outside the gene matches: 3. Germline CDR1 and CDR2: SGHDT and YYEEEE. There are 16 residues in the CDR3. CDR3 in amino acids: CASSLVGQGAPDTQYF. The CDR3 bases are TGTGCCAGCAGCTTGGTGGGACAGGGGGCACCAGATACGCAGTATTTT.

V is TRBV30 and J is TRBJ2-5, with 8 nucleotides matching TRBD1. V shed 4 bases and J 4 bases; nucleotides not matched to a gene: 11. The germline V gene has CDR1 GTSNPN and CDR2 SVGIG (reference sequence). This CDR3 contains 15 residues. DNA of the CDR3: TGTGCCTGGAAGTCCACCCCAGGGGGCGGAGAGACCCAGTACTTC. Residues: CAWKSTPGGGETQYF.

The chain combines TRBV7-2 with TRBJ2-3, with a tentative D call TRBD1 (6 bases). The length of the CDR3 is 14 residues. The V and J ends lost 5 bases and 5 bases respectively, with 14 bases between them. Germline assignment: CDR1 SGHTA and CDR2 FQGNSA. CDR3 in DNA: TGTGCCAGCAGCGCTCAGGGGTCAGTAGATACGCAGTATTTT. Protein product: CASSAQGSVDTQYF.

In this sample, this clone turned up a few times. J is TRBJ1-1 and V is TRBV29-1; D may be TRBD1 (6 bases). V lost 6 bases and J lost 1, with 6 bases in between. This CDR3 contains 11 residues. Germline CDR1 SQVTM, CDR2 ANQGSEA. CDR3 nucleotides: TGCAGCGTACAGGGGAACACTGAAGCTTTCTTT. Encoded protein: CSVQGNTEAFF. The full variable domain, its missing parts supplied by reference TRBV29-1 and TRBJ1-1, is SAVISQKPSRDICQRGTSLTIQCQVDSQVTMMFWYRQQPGQSLTLIATANQGSEATYESGFVIDKFPISRPNLTFSTLTVSNMSPEDSSIYLCSVQGNTEAFFGQGTRLTVV.

This clone has a handful of counts. The V gene is TRBV7-9, the J gene TRBJ1-1, with TRBD1 matching 11 bases. The trim removed 8 bases at V and 4 bases at J, leaving 3 bases unmatched. The CDR3 runs to 13 residues. CDR1 and CDR2 (germline): SEHNR, FQNEAQ (reference sequence). The CDR3 sequence: CASEGTGGTEAFF. In DNA, the CDR3 is TGTGCCAGCGAGGGGACAGGGGGCACTGAAGCTTTCTTT.

The chain carries TRBV30 and TRBJ2-7, with D maybe TRBD2 (5 bases). Per the germline V gene, CDR1 is GTSNPN and CDR2 is SVGIG (reference sequence). Between the trimmed V and J ends, which lost 1 base and 6 bases, there was a span of 13 bases. The CDR3 sequence is 13 residues long. The CDR3 bases are TGTGCCTGGAGTGCGGGTGCCGGGATCGAGCAGTACTTC. Translating it yields CAWSAGAGIEQYF.